One TCR beta chain is described in this entry. The entry originates in a study of blood T cell repertoires in COVID-19. For the study at large: The origin of the acute and convalescent COVID-19 samples was the United States, Italy and Spain. The cDNA or gDNA used as material had been derived from T cells, B-cell-depleted T cells, or PBMCs.

In the original processing: Reference gene primer amplification in the assay estimated nucleated cell counts. Using immunoSEQ multiplex PCR, the repertoire was profiled, and TCRdb retains in-frame clones only, with some absent. That table supplies the V and J calls and clone size; D and trimming were determined from the DNA. Seen here are fewer than 35,000 clones, about 80% observed once, and the top ten hold 1.8%. The length of the CDR3 is 18 residues. V gave up 3 bases and J gave up 0 bases, with 20 bases separating them. Germline V gene lookup returns CDR1 MDHEN and CDR2 SYDVKM. Sequenced sample: peripheral blood. The chain combines TRBV28 with TRBJ1-2, with unresolved D. This clonotype originated in a man older than 75 with active or convalescent COVID-19. CDR3 sequence: CASSFPPSSIRANYGYTF. CDR3 nucleotide sequence: TGTGCCAGCAGTTTCCCCCCCTCCAGTATACGGGCTAACTATGGCTACACCTTC.